Below are 16 T cell receptor beta chains sequenced from a single sample in a study of control samples from healthy donors and cancer patients. The table came from immunoSEQ multiplex PCR; TCRdb's copy has only in-frame clones and leaves some out. Found here are approximately 160,000 clones, around 92% of them singletons; the top ten hold 2% to 2.5%. Sequencing was carried out using blood. These receptors all stem from a woman aged 35 to 49 in good health.

The V gene is TRBV5-8, the J gene TRBJ2-7; possible D gene TRBD2, 7 bases. Germline-derived CDR1 and CDR2 are SGHTS and YDEGEE. The V and J ends lost 2 bases and 9 bases respectively, with 9 bases between them. This CDR3 comprises 11 residues. Here the CDR3 DNA reads TGTGCCAGCAGCTTTCGGGGGGCGCAGTACTTC. As protein: CASSFRGAQYF.

This clone was counted between two and nine times. The chain uses TRBV5-5 and TRBJ1-5; no clear D gene. Trimming removed 0 bases from V and 2 bases from J, with 9 bases in between. Germline CDR1 is SGHKS and CDR2 is YYEKEE (reference sequence). This CDR3 comprises 15 residues. The CDR3 protein is CASSLAVAGNQPQHF. The CDR3 nucleotides read TGTGCCAGCAGCTTGGCCGTGGCGGGCAATCAGCCCCAGCATTTT.

V is TRBV15 and J is TRBJ1-2; D possibly corresponds to TRBD1 (6 bases). Deletions cut 0 bases from V and 3 bases from J, with 8 bases between. CDR1 is LNHNV and CDR2 is YYDKDF in the germline V gene (reference sequence). The CDR3 consists of 14 residues. The CDR3: CATSRDRGDYGYTF. The CDR3 region has the DNA TGTGCCACCAGCAGAGACAGGGGTGACTATGGCTACACCTTC.

The chain couples TRBV6-6 to TRBJ2-3, with D hard to call. The length of the CDR3 is 14 residues. V was trimmed by 5 bases and J by 1 base, leaving 10 bases between them. Germline V gives CDR1 MNHNY, CDR2 SVGAGI (reference sequence). The CDR3 is CASSPSWGTDTQYF. The CDR3 nucleotides are TGTGCCAGCAGTCCGTCGTGGGGCACAGATACGCAGTATTTT.

The CDR3: CASSPDRGNYGYTF. The CDR3 coding sequence is TGTGCCAGCAGCCCAGACAGGGGCAACTATGGCTACACCTTC. V and J are TRBV9 and TRBJ1-2, with TRBD1 matching over 8 bases. Looked up from germline, CDR1 is SGDLS and CDR2 is YYNGEE. The ends lost 4 bases at V and 2 bases at J; junction bases unmatched: 4. This CDR3 has 14 residues.

The rearrangement links TRBV10-1 to TRBJ2-2; D is unresolved. This CDR3 is built from 14 residues. V dropped 3 bases and J dropped 0 bases, with 5 bases sitting between them. The germline gives CDR1 WNHNN, CDR2 SYGVQD (reference sequence). CDR3 sequence reads: CASSENANTGELFF. As DNA, the CDR3 is TGCGCCAGCAGTGAAAACGCGAACACCGGGGAGCTGTTTTTT.

V gene TRBV7-8 combines with J gene TRBJ2-7; D is possibly TRBD2 (5 bases). This CDR3 spans 16 amino acids. Trimming removed 7 bases from V and 0 bases from J, with 19 bases in between. The V gene's germline CDR1 is SGHVS and CDR2 FQNEAQ. CDR3 sequence reads: CASTETYRGNSYEQYF. Written as DNA, the CDR3 is TGTGCCAGCACCGAAACATATAGAGGGAACTCCTACGAGCAGTACTTC.

The V and J genes are TRBV29-1 and TRBJ1-1; maybe TRBD1 (6 bases). CDR1 and CDR2 from the germline V gene are SQVTM and ANQGSEA. This CDR3 has 13 residues. V shed 4 bases and J shed 2 bases, with 11 bases lying between them. CDR3 in amino acids: CSVGGGANTEAFF. The CDR3 DNA is TGCAGCGTTGGGGGGGGCGCAAACACTGAAGCTTTCTTT.

This chain links TRBV2 with TRBJ2-2, with D perhaps TRBD1 (6 bases). This CDR3 has 15 residues. The germline V gene encodes CDR1 SNHLY and CDR2 FYNNEI. V was shortened by 6 bases and J by 0 bases, with 11 bases between the two germline ends. CDR3 DNA: TGTGCCAGCAGGGACGGGACAACGAACACCGGGGAGCTGTTTTTT. This sequence encodes CASRDGTTNTGELFF.

The chain joins TRBV14 to TRBJ2-3; no clear D. Deletions cut 1 base from V and 0 bases from J, with 11 bases between. Germline V CDR1 and CDR2: SGHDN, FVKESK. The CDR3 loop spans 16 amino acids. The CDR3 loop is CASSQGGPPSTDTQYF. DNA for the CDR3: TGTGCCAGCAGCCAAGGTGGGCCACCTAGCACAGATACGCAGTATTTT.

The rearrangement links TRBV6-6 to TRBJ1-2; no firm D call. CDR1 MNHNY and CDR2 SVGAGI come from the germline V gene (reference sequence). Trimming took 6 bases from V and 3 from J, leaving 8 bases between them. The CDR3 runs 12 residues. The CDR3: CASSPQDYGYTF. The CDR3, as DNA: TGTGCCAGCAGCCCGCAAGACTATGGCTACACCTTC.

The chain links TRBV27 to TRBJ2-1; the match to TRBD1 covers 7 bases. Germline V gives CDR1 MNHEY, CDR2 SMNVEV (reference sequence). Unmatched junction bases numbered 9, after V lost 8 bases and J lost 2 bases. The CDR3 extends over 15 amino acids. The CDR3 reads CASQKGARTYNEQFF. The CDR3 coding sequence is TGTGCCAGCCAAAAGGGGGCGCGGACCTACAATGAGCAGTTCTTC.

The chain links TRBV27 to TRBJ2-1; D is possibly TRBD1 (6 bases). Germline V gene sequence: CDR1 MNHEY, CDR2 SMNVEV (reference sequence). The ends were cut back, 2 bases at V and 10 bases at J, with 12 bases in the middle. The CDR3 is 13 amino acids. The CDR3 sequence is CASSLTRGGEQFF. The CDR3 nucleotides read TGTGCCAGCAGTTTAACCAGGGGCGGCGAGCAGTTCTTC.

The J gene is TRBJ2-5, the V gene TRBV5-1; D is possibly TRBD1 or TRBD2 (5 bases each). This CDR3 has 15 residues. V was pared by 4 bases and J by 2 bases, with 15 bases between. Germline lookup yields CDR1 SGHRS and CDR2 YFSETQ. The CDR3 region has the DNA TGCGCCAGCAGCGGGACCGGGCCCAGGCAAGAGACCCAGTACTTC. It translates to CASSGTGPRQETQYF.

The rearrangement links TRBV7-2 to TRBJ2-5; D tentatively fits TRBD1 or TRBD2 (7 bases each). CDR1 is SGHTA, CDR2 FQGNSA, per germline. V gave up 5 bases and J gave up 5 bases, with 15 bases separating them. The CDR3 has 14 residues. The CDR3 spells CASSRRGGPETQYF. The CDR3 DNA reads TGTGCCAGCAGCCGCAGGGGGGGCCCGGAGACCCAGTACTTC.

This sequence joins TRBV4-1 and TRBJ2-5; 8 bases align to TRBD1. Germline trimming cut 0 bases from V and 1 base from J; bases unmatched to any gene: 1. The CDR3 totals 15 residues. Germline CDR1 reads MGHRA; CDR2 reads YSYEKL. The CDR3 nucleotides read TGCGCCAGCAGCCAAGAGGACAGGGTCCAAGAGACCCAGTACTTC. This codes for CASSQEDRVQETQYF.